Following are 10 T cell receptor beta chains from one sample sequenced in a study of T cell responses to AZD1222 COVID-19 vaccine. Generated by immunoSEQ multiplex PCR, the TCRdb table keeps only in-frame clones and is missing some. The table lists about 48,000 clones, 86% of them singletons. Source: peripheral blood, taken 28 days after the second AZD1222 dose. The receptors were sampled from an adult who received the AZD1222 COVID-19 vaccine.

The chain joins TRBV30 to TRBJ1-4, with TRBD1 as a possible D gene (6 bases). The CDR3 spans 13 residues. V was clipped by 5 bases and J by 3 bases, with 10 bases between them. The V gene's germline CDR1 is GTSNPN and CDR2 SVGIG (reference sequence). The CDR3 sequence: CAWGQGSNEKLFF. In DNA, the CDR3 is TGTGCCTGGGGGCAGGGGTCTAATGAAAAACTGTTTTTT.

V and J are TRBV25-1 and TRBJ1-1; D not resolved. The germline V and J ends were trimmed by 6 bases and 1 base, with 12 bases remaining between them. The CDR3 consists of 14 residues. Germline CDR1 is MGHDK and CDR2 is SYGVNS. The CDR3 loop is CASSLGVGNTEAFF. The CDR3 bases are TGTGCCAGCAGCCTCGGGGTAGGGAACACTGAAGCTTTCTTT.

In its sample, this clone was seen once. The rearrangement joins TRBV11-2 to TRBJ2-2, with a tentative D call TRBD2 (6 bases). The CDR3 is 15 residues long. The germline V gene has CDR1 SGHAT and CDR2 FQNNGV. Between the trimmed V and J ends, which lost 2 bases and 5 bases, there was a span of 12 bases. The CDR3 sequence: CASSLMGTETGELFF. The CDR3 DNA is TGTGCCAGCAGCTTAATGGGGACTGAGACCGGGGAGCTGTTTTTT. Full variable domain (rest looked up from reference TRBV11-2 and TRBJ2-2): EAGVAQSPRYKIIEKRQSVAFWCNPISGHATLYWYQQILGQGPKLLIQFQNNGVVDDSQLPKDRFSAERLKGVDSTLKIQPAKLEDSAVYLCASSLMGTETGELFFGEGSRLTVL.

The genes are TRBV24-1 and TRBJ2-7; no clear D. Germline V lookup: CDR1 KGHDR, CDR2 SFDVKD. This CDR3 region has 14 residues. Trimming pared 0 bases from V and 2 bases from J, leaving 7 bases between. The CDR3 DNA sequence: TGTGCCACCAGTGATTTGCGATGGCCCTACGAGCAGTACTTC. This translates into CATSDLRWPYEQYF.

On this clone itself: Other DNA sequences of this sample code for an identical CDR3. The chain joins TRBV7-3 to TRBJ2-2; D is uncertain. The CDR3 is made up of 13 amino acids. V was trimmed by 3 bases and J by 0 bases, leaving 2 bases between them. CDR1 is SGHTA and CDR2 is FQGTGA in the germline V gene. CDR3 nucleotide sequence: TGTGCCAGCAGCTTGTCGAACACCGGGGAGCTGTTTTTT. Amino acids: CASSLSNTGELFF.

The chain recombines TRBV5-1 with TRBJ1-4, with no clear D. V lost 4 bases, J lost 7 bases, and 17 bases lay in between. The CDR3 contains 15 residues. Germline lookup yields CDR1 SGHRS and CDR2 YFSETQ. This CDR3 is CASSPFPGAGEKLFF. CDR3 nucleotides: TGCGCCAGCAGCCCCTTTCCGGGCGCGGGTGAAAAACTGTTTTTT.

This chain links TRBV29-1 with TRBJ2-7, with a possible D match to TRBD2 (6 bases). This CDR3 comprises 14 residues. Germline loops: CDR1 SQVTM, CDR2 ANQGSEA. The ends were cut back, 5 bases at V and 5 bases at J, with 19 bases in the middle. The CDR3 DNA sequence: TGCAGCGTTACCGAGGGGAGGCTAAAGAACGAGCAGTACTTC. This gives the protein CSVTEGRLKNEQYF.

The chain recombines TRBV7-2 with TRBJ2-5; 8 bases align to TRBD2. Unmatched junction bases numbered 5, after V lost 5 bases and J lost 0 bases. CDR3 size: 15 residues. Germline CDR1 reads SGHTA; CDR2 reads FQGNSA. The CDR3 protein is CASSPQRGNQETQYF. The CDR3, as DNA: TGTGCCAGCAGCCCCCAGCGGGGGAACCAAGAGACCCAGTACTTC.

The rearrangement uses TRBV28 and TRBJ1-3, with D maybe TRBD1 (5 bases). This CDR3 has 15 residues. The germline gives CDR1 MDHEN, CDR2 SYDVKM. Trimming removed 9 bases from V and 0 bases from J, with 15 bases in between. The CDR3 DNA follows: TGTGCCAGTCGCGGGGCGGACCGCTCTGGAAACACCATATATTTT. Protein product: CASRGADRSGNTIYF. The full variable domain, in which reference TRBV28 and TRBJ1-3 provide the parts outside the CDR3, is DVKVTQSSRYLVKRTGEKVFLECVQDMDHENMFWYRQDPGLGLRLIYFSYDVKMKEKGDIPEGYSVSREKKERFSLILESASTNQTSMYLCASRGADRSGNTIYFGEGSWLTVV.

This clone was picked up a small number of times. This sequence joins TRBV19 and TRBJ2-7; 8 bases map to TRBD2. This CDR3 is 16 amino acids long. V shed 7 bases and J 7 bases; nucleotides not matched to a gene: 18. Germline CDR1 LNHDA, CDR2 SQIVND (reference sequence). The DNA for the CDR3 is TGTGCCAGTAAGGGTCCCGGAGCGAGCGGGAGAGGGGAGCAGTACTTC. Amino acid sequence: CASKGPGASGRGEQYF.